Listed here is a single T cell receptor (beta chain). The antigen is unknown. The sample comes from a study of early T cells in non-severe SARS-CoV-2 infection. In the study overall: Chains were unpaired, as sequencing was done on bulk RNA from unsorted whole blood. Findings of the study overall: Anti-spike CD8 responses were favored in VDJdb matching, and private and CD4 specificities were missed.

The germline V gene encodes CDR1 SGHRS and CDR2 YFSETQ. Deletions cut 2 bases from V and 7 bases from J, with 10 bases between. The CDR3 contains 13 residues. As part of library construction, unique molecular identifiers were attached to individual cDNA molecules. Each CDR3 protein gets one entry after TCRdb re-called the 5' RACE reads with MiXCR. The sample includes tens of thousands of distinct CDR3 sequences, approximately 10% of them seen just once. The starting material was whole blood, obtained at baseline. This clonotype originated in an adult who was a healthcare worker with PCR-confirmed SARS-CoV-2 infection or an uninfected control (not recorded which). The V gene is TRBV5-1, the J gene TRBJ2-4; no definite D call. This chain's CDR3 is CASSFSAINIQYF. The CDR3 bases are TGCGCCAGCAGCTTTAGTGCCATCAACATTCAGTACTTC. The entire variable domain, with the rest obtained from reference TRBV5-1 and TRBJ2-4, is as follows: KAGVTQTPRYLIKTRGQQVTLSCSPISGHRSVSWYQQTPGQGLQFLFEYFSETQRNKGNFPGRFSGRQFSNSRSEMNVSTLELGDSALYLCASSFSAINIQYFGAGTRLSVL.